The 24 T cell receptor beta chains listed next were all sequenced from one sample in a study of Graves' ophthalmopathy and Graves' hyperthyroidism. Investigators amplified TCR beta CDR3 regions from RNA transcripts. Second-round multiplex PCR came after a first-round RT-PCR that employed HTBI primers. TCRdb reanalysed the multiplex PCR reads using MiXCR and keeps one entry per CDR3 protein. The data hold some 360,000 distinct CDR3 sequences, with about a sixth observed a single time. Sequenced input: peripheral blood. Receptors were obtained from an adult woman with stable Graves' hyperthyroidism.

This clonotype was found many times. The chain recombines TRBV25-1 with TRBJ1-1; D is unclear. There are 12 residues in the CDR3. V lost 5 bases to trimming and J lost 1 base, with 5 bases between them. The germline V gene has CDR1 MGHDK and CDR2 SYGVNS. The CDR3 DNA follows: TGTGCCAGCAGTACGGCGAACACTGAAGCTTTCTTT. The encoded protein is CASSTANTEAFF.

This clonotype was picked up many times. The V and J genes are TRBV28 and TRBJ1-2; 9 positions agree with TRBD1. The J segment lost 5 bases and the V segment lost 6 bases, leaving 7 bases of the junction unmatched. The CDR3 has 14 amino acids. Germline loops: CDR1 MDHEN, CDR2 SYDVKM. CDR3: CASRTDRGTYGYTF. The CDR3 coding sequence is TGTGCCAGCAGAACGGACAGGGGTACATATGGCTACACCTTC.

Notes on this clonotype: A much larger clone differs from this one at a single base, so this may be a read error. This chain links TRBV6-1 with TRBJ2-2; D is perhaps TRBD2 (5 bases). The germline V gene has CDR1 MNHNS and CDR2 SASEGT. This CDR3 spans 15 amino acids. Trimming cost V 6 bases and J 4 bases, with 15 bases left between them. CDR3 in DNA: TGTGCCAGCAGATCAGCTAGCAGCGGCACCGGGGAGCTGTTTTTT. Its translation: CASRSASSGTGELFF.

This clonotype was recorded many times. J is TRBJ2-7 and V is TRBV7-8; the D gene is possibly TRBD2 (5 bases). This CDR3 has 15 residues. Germline-derived CDR1 and CDR2 are SGHVS and FQNEAQ. V was cut by 0 bases and J by 1 base, with 10 bases left in between. CDR3 sequence (DNA): TGTGCCAGCAGCTTAGCGGATGGGGAGTCCTACGAGCAGTACTTC. Protein sequence: CASSLADGESYEQYF.

This sequence joins TRBV3-1 and TRBJ2-7; TRBD2 agrees at 10 bases. Germline values: CDR1 LGHDT, CDR2 YNNKEL (reference sequence). The CDR3 is 15 amino acids. The trim removed 1 base at V and 9 bases at J, leaving 9 bases unmatched. The CDR3 sequence is CASSQVLAGHGAQYF. In DNA, the CDR3 is TGTGCCAGCAGCCAAGTACTAGCGGGACATGGTGCGCAGTACTTC.

V and J are TRBV6-1 and TRBJ2-7; 8 bases match TRBD1. V lost 5 bases, J lost 5 bases, and 8 bases stayed unmatched. Germline CDR1 reads MNHNS; CDR2 reads SASEGT. The CDR3 has 14 amino acids. In DNA, the CDR3 is TGTGCCAGCAGTACCCGGACAGGGATGGACGAGCAGTACTTC. Translation gives CASSTRTGMDEQYF.

This clonotype was recorded at least ten times. V is TRBV28 and J is TRBJ2-6; D remains unclear. The CDR3 consists of 14 residues. CDR1 is MDHEN, CDR2 SYDVKM, per germline. Trimming pared 5 bases from V and 0 bases from J, leaving 5 bases between. CDR3 bases: TGTGCCAGCAGTCCCCACTCTGGGGCCAACGTCCTGACTTTC. This gives the protein CASSPHSGANVLTF.

This clonotype occurred many times. The V and J genes are TRBV6-2 or TRBV6-3 and TRBJ1-1; 8 positions match TRBD1. Germline CDR1 MNHEY, CDR2 SVGEGT. The CDR3 has 12 residues. Trimming removed 4 bases from V and 10 bases from J; junction bases left unmatched: 5. CDR3 nucleotide sequence: TGTGCCAGCAGTTCTCGGACAGGGAGAGCTTTCTTT. Amino acids: CASSSRTGRAFF.

This clonotype was seen many times. The V and J genes are TRBV11-2 and TRBJ2-7; D not resolved. V was cut by 1 base and J by 5 bases, with 12 bases left in between. This CDR3 comprises 14 residues. Germline loops: CDR1 SGHAT, CDR2 FQNNGV. CDR3 DNA sequence: TGTGCCAGCAGCTTAGTCTCCACGGACGACGAGCAGTACTTC. This gives the protein CASSLVSTDDEQYF.

This clonotype was seen at least ten times. This chain joins TRBV10-3 and TRBJ2-7, with D perhaps matching TRBD2 (6 bases). Germline values: CDR1 ENHRY, CDR2 SYGVKD. The CDR3 is made up of 14 amino acids. Trimming pared 2 bases from V and 3 bases from J, leaving 11 bases between. The CDR3 DNA follows: TGTGCCATCAGTGAGCGGGGGTTACTCTACGAGCAGTACTTC. The encoded protein is CAISERGLLYEQYF.

This clonotype was detected ten times or more. This chain connects TRBV20-1 to TRBJ1-1; D uncertain. Deletions cut 1 base from V and 0 bases from J, with 15 bases between. This CDR3 spans 16 amino acids. Looked up from germline, CDR1 is DFQATT and CDR2 is SNEGSKA (reference sequence). CDR3 protein: CSARVRGLGMNTEAFF. CDR3 DNA: TGCAGTGCTAGAGTCAGAGGGTTGGGAATGAACACTGAAGCTTTCTTT.

There are many counts of this clonotype. This rearrangement joins TRBV30 to TRBJ1-1, with D maybe TRBD1 (5 bases). Trimming took off 4 bases at V and 10 bases at J, with 16 bases between the two ends. CDR1 and CDR2 from the germline V gene are GTSNPN and SVGIG (reference sequence). This CDR3 is built from 12 residues. CDR3 residues: CAWTFGSGVAFF. CDR3 nucleotides: TGTGCCTGGACCTTTGGGTCGGGGGTAGCTTTCTTT.

The CDR3 coding sequence is TGTGCCAGCAGTGCCGAGGCGGGGCCCCAGCATTTT. Translated, it gives CASSAEAGPQHF. The chain joins TRBV6-1 to TRBJ1-5; no firm D call. Germline CDR1 is MNHNS and CDR2 is SASEGT. The CDR3 runs to 12 residues. Deletions cut 4 bases from V and 9 bases from J, with 10 bases between.

This chain links TRBV7-3 with TRBJ2-7; TRBD1 matches at 7 bases. Germline CDR1 is SGHTA and CDR2 is FQGTGA. Trimming at V came to 3 bases and at J to 3 bases, leaving 11 bases not matched to a gene. The CDR3 extends over 16 amino acids. The CDR3 loop is CASSLKTGTVYYEQYF. The CDR3 coding sequence is TGTGCCAGCAGCTTGAAAACCGGGACAGTTTACTACGAGCAGTACTTC.

This clonotype was counted ten times or more. The conserved phenylalanine or tryptophan is not found at the CDR3 terminus, so this likely reflects a read error. The rearrangement uses TRBV7-2 and TRBJ2-5, with D perhaps matching TRBD1 (6 bases). The CDR3 covers 14 residues. Germline CDR1 reads SGHTA; CDR2 reads FQGNSA. Trimming took off 7 bases at V and 5 bases at J, with 17 bases between the two ends. The DNA of the CDR3 is TGTGCCAGCACCCGAACAGGGATGGGGGAGACCCAGTACCTC. This encodes CASTRTGMGETQYL.

The V and J genes are TRBV2 and TRBJ2-7; unclear D gene. The CDR3 covers 13 residues. Trimming left V 5 bases short and J 5 bases short, with 13 bases between. CDR1 and CDR2 (germline): SNHLY, FYNNEI. CDR3 region: CASSTDRPNEQYF. In DNA form, the CDR3 reads TGTGCCAGCAGTACCGACCGCCCCAACGAGCAGTACTTC.

Note on this clonotype: A much more abundant neighbour one base away suggests this may be a read error. J is TRBJ2-5 and V is TRBV10-3; a possible D gene is TRBD1 (6 bases). Germline CDR1 reads ENHRY; CDR2 reads SYGVKD. Trimming pared 4 bases from V and 5 bases from J, leaving 17 bases between. This CDR3 is 15 amino acids long. CDR3: CAISAAGGVGETQYF. The DNA for the CDR3 is TGTGCCATCAGTGCTGCTGGGGGCGTAGGGGAGACCCAGTACTTC.

This clonotype has ten or more counts. The chain employs TRBV29-1 and TRBJ2-7; TRBD1 aligns across 10 bases. Germline values: CDR1 SQVTM, CDR2 ANQGSEA. The junction had 10 bases not matched to a gene; V was cut back by 6 bases and J by 8 bases. The CDR3 has 13 amino acids. CDR3: CSVGGTGDEQQYF. The CDR3 DNA sequence: TGCAGCGTGGGTGGGACAGGGGACGAGCAGCAGTACTTC.

The rearrangement joins TRBV19 to TRBJ1-5; D perhaps matches TRBD1 (5 bases). This CDR3 is built from 15 residues. Germline assignment: CDR1 LNHDA and CDR2 SQIVND (reference sequence). Trimming pared 2 bases from V and 2 bases from J, leaving 10 bases between. The CDR3 loop is CASSIIGGGNQPQHF. The CDR3 DNA sequence: TGTGCCAGTAGTATAATAGGAGGGGGCAATCAGCCCCAGCATTTT.

The chain carries TRBV4-1 and TRBJ2-7; 10 bases match TRBD2. Germline lookup yields CDR1 MGHRA and CDR2 YSYEKL. V lost 3 bases to trimming and J lost 6 bases; unmatched junction nucleotides: 11. CDR3 length: 16 residues. The CDR3 spells CASSQSSSGRICEQYF. The CDR3 nucleotides are TGCGCCAGCAGCCAGTCTTCTAGCGGGAGAATCTGCGAGCAGTACTTC.

This clonotype was counted many times. V is TRBV29-1 and J is TRBJ1-2; D unresolved. The germline CDR1 and CDR2 sequences are SQVTM and ANQGSEA. The V and J ends lost 1 base and 2 bases respectively, with 17 bases between them. The CDR3 totals 16 residues. DNA for the CDR3: TGCAGCGTTGAAGTGTCTGAGGACGGCATGAACTATGGCTACACCTTC. This sequence encodes CSVEVSEDGMNYGYTF.

This clonotype was recorded at least ten times. The J gene is TRBJ1-1, the V gene TRBV30, with D tentatively TRBD1 (6 bases). The CDR3 extends over 14 amino acids. Germline V gene lookup returns CDR1 GTSNPN and CDR2 SVGIG (reference sequence). V was pared by 3 bases and J by 2 bases, with 13 bases between. In nucleotides, the CDR3 is TGTGCCTGGAGGCTAACAGGGCGAAACACTGAAGCTTTCTTT. Its translation: CAWRLTGRNTEAFF.

This clonotype has just a few counts. The chain joins TRBV4-1 to TRBJ2-2; D possibly uses TRBD1 or TRBD2 (5 bases each). The CDR3 loop spans 15 amino acids. V shed 3 bases and J shed 3 bases, with 11 bases lying between them. Germline V gene data show CDR1 as MGHRA and CDR2 as YSYEKL. The CDR3 DNA follows: TGCGCCAGCAGCCAGAGGGACGGGTACACCGGGGAGCTGTTTTTT. Translation: CASSQRDGYTGELFF.

This clonotype has a single count. The DNA of the CDR3 is TGTGCCAGCAGTCCGGCGGGATACAATCAGCCCCAGCATTTT. Its protein product is CASSPAGYNQPQHF. The J gene is TRBJ1-5, the V gene TRBV12-3 or TRBV12-4; D is unclear. V lost 5 bases, J lost 3 bases, and 11 bases lay in between. The CDR3 runs 14 residues.